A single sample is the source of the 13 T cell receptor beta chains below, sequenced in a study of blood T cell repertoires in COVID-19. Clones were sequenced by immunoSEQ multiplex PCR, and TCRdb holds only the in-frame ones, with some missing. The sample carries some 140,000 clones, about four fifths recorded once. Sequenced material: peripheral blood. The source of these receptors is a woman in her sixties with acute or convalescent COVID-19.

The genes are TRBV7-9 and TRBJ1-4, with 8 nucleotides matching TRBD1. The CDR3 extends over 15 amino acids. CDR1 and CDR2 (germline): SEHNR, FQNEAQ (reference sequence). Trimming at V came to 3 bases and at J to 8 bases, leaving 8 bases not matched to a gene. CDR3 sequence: CASSFRQGFSEKLFF. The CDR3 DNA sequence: TGTGCCAGCAGCTTTCGACAGGGGTTTAGCGAAAAACTGTTTTTT.

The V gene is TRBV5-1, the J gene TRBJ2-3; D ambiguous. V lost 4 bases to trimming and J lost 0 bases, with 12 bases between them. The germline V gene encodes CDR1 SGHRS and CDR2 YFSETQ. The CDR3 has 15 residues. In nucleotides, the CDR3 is TGCGCCAGCAGCCACTTTCGAACTAGCACAGATACGCAGTATTTT. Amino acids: CASSHFRTSTDTQYF.

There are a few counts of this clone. The CDR3 coding sequence is TGTGCCAGCAGTGAAAGGTTGGCGGGGGTCTACTACGAGCAGTACGTC. Translating it yields CASSERLAGVYYEQYV. The chain is built from TRBV6-1 and TRBJ2-7; 7 positions match TRBD2. The CDR3 contains 16 residues. J was trimmed by 3 bases and V by 2 bases; bases with no gene match: 10. CDR1 is MNHNS and CDR2 is SASEGT in the germline V gene.

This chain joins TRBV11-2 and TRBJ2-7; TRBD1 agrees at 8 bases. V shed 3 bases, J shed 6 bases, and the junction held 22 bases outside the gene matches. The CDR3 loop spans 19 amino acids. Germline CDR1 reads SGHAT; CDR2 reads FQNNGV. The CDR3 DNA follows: TGTGCCAGCAGCTTCAACCACCGCTATACCCAGGGGGCGTCCGCCGAGCAGTACTTC. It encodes CASSFNHRYTQGASAEQYF.

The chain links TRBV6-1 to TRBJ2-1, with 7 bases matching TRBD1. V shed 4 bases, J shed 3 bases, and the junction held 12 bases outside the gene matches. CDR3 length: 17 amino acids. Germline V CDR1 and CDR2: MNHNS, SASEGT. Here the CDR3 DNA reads TGTGCCAGCAGTGGAATTTATACAGGGGTTAGCTACAATGAGCAGTTCTTC. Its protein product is CASSGIYTGVSYNEQFF.

The CDR3 DNA sequence: TGTGCCAGTAGTATCCAGGGTAGTTTGAATGAGCAGTTCTTC. It specifies CASSIQGSLNEQFF. V and J are TRBV19 and TRBJ2-1; a weak D match, TRBD1 (5 bases). CDR3 length: 14 residues. Germline loops: CDR1 LNHDA, CDR2 SQIVND (reference sequence). V dropped 3 bases and J dropped 7 bases, with 13 bases sitting between them.

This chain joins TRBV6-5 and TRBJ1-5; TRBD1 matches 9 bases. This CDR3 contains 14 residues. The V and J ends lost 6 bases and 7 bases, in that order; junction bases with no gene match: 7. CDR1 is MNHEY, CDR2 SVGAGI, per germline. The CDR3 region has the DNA TGTGCCAGCAGAACCGGGACAGGGTCACAGCCCCAGCATTTT. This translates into CASRTGTGSQPQHF.

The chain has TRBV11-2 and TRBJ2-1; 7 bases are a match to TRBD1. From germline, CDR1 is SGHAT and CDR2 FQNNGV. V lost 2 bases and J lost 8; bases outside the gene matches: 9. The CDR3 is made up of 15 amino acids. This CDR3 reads CASSLRQGHNDEQFF. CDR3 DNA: TGTGCCAGCAGCTTACGACAGGGTCATAACGATGAGCAGTTCTTC.

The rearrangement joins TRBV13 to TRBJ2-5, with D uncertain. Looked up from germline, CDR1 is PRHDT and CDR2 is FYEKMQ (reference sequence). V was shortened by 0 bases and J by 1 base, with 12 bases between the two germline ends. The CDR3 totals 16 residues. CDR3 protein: CASSLGPLAVQETQYF. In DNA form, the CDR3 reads TGTGCCAGCAGCTTAGGCCCGTTGGCAGTCCAAGAGACCCAGTACTTC.

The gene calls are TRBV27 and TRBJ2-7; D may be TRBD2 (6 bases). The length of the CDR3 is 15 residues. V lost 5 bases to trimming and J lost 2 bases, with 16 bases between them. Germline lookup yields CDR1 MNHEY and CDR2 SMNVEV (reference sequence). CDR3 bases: TGTGCCAGCAGTCTAAAGGGGCTAGCGACCTACGAGCAGTACGTC. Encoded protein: CASSLKGLATYEQYV.

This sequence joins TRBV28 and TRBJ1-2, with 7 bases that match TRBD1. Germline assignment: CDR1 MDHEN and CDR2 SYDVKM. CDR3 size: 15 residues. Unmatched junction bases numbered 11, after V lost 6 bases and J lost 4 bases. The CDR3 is CASRIGQAEGYGYTF. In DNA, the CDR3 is TGTGCCAGCAGGATAGGACAGGCCGAGGGCTATGGCTACACCTTC.

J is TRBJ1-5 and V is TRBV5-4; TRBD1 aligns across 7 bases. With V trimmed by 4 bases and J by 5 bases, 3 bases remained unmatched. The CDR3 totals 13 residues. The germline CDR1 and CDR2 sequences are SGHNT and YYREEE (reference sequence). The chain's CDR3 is CASSTDRDQPQHF. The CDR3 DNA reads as TGTGCCAGCAGCACAGACAGGGATCAGCCCCAGCATTTT.

In DNA form, the CDR3 reads TGTGCCAGCAGCTTCCAGATGAACACTGAAGCTTTCTTT. Translated: CASSFQMNTEAFF. The V gene is TRBV13, the J gene TRBJ1-1; D ambiguous. The V and J ends lost 3 bases and 0 bases respectively, with 5 bases between them. Germline CDR1 reads PRHDT; CDR2 reads FYEKMQ (reference sequence). This CDR3 is 13 amino acids long. Together with reference TRBV13 and TRBJ1-1, the CDR3 gives the full variable domain: AAGVIQSPRHLIKEKRETATLKCYPIPRHDTVYWYQQGPGQDPQFLISFYEKMQSDKGSIPDRFSAQQFSDYHSELNMSSLELGDSALYFCASSFQMNTEAFFGQGTRLTVV.